The entry below gives a single T cell receptor beta chain sequence along with its context. CDR1 is SGHTA, CDR2 FQGNSA, per germline. This CDR3 spans 14 amino acids. V was clipped by 6 bases and J by 8 bases, with 14 bases between them. In the source study's methods: Amplifying reference gene primers gave estimates of nucleated cell counts. Produced via immunoSEQ multiplex PCR; TCRdb's table is partial and in-frame only. That table supplies the V and J calls and clone size; D and trimming were determined from the DNA. Of about 170,000 clones listed, 80% to 90% are singletons. The data were taken from a study of blood T cell repertoires in COVID-19.

This TCR was sampled from a woman between 45 and 65 years old in a cohort exposed to, infected with or recovered from COVID-19 (not recorded which). Sequencing used PBMCs or T cells enriched from blood (not recorded which). V is TRBV7-2 and J is TRBJ1-6; D gene unclear. In nucleotides, the CDR3 is TGTGCCAGCAGTAGGGCGGGTGAGGATTCACCCCTCCACTTT. Its protein product is CASSRAGEDSPLHF.